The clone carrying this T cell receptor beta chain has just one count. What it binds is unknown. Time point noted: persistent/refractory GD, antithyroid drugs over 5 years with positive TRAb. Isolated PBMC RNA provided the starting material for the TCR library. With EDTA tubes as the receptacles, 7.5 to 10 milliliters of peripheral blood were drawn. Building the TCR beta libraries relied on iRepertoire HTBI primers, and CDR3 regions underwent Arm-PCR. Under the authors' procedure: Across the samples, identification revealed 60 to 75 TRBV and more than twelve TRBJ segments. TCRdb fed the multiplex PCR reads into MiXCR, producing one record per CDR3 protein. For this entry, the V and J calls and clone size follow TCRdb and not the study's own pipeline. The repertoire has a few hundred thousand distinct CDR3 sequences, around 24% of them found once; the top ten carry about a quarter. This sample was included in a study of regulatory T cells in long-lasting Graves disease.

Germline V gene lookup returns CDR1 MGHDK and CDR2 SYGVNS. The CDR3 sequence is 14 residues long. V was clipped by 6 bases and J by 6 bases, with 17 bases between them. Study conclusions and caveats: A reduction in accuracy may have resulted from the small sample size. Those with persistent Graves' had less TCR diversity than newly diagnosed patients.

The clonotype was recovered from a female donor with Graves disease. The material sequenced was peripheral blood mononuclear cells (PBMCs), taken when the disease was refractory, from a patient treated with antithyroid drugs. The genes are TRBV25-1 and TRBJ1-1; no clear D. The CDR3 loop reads CASREDQALAEAFF. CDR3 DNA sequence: TGTGCCAGCAGAGAAGACCAGGCGCTTGCTGAAGCTTTCTTT.